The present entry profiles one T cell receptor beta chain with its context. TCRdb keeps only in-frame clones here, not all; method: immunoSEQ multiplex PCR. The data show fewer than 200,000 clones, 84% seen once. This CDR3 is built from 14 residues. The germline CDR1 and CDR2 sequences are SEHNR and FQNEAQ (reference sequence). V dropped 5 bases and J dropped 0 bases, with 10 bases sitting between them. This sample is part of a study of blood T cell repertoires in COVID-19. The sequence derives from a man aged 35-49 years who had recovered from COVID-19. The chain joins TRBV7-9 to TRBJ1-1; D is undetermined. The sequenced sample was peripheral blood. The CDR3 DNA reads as TGTGCCAGCAGCCCGTCAGTCGTGAACACTGAAGCTTTCTTT. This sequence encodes CASSPSVVNTEAFF.